This T cell receptor beta chain was retrieved from a study of T cell changes during pregnancy in multiple sclerosis (dated by TCRdb to the late 2010s). Looking at the study overall: In women with multiple sclerosis, the researchers looked at how the T cell repertoire shifted as pregnancy progressed.

Concerning this clone: The antigen this receptor binds is unknown. No base quality information exists; no much larger clone differs at one position.

The CDR3, cysteine through phenylalanine, is 17 amino acids long. The only DNA kept is the CDR3, 51 bases in frame from the first base. CDR1 is given as SGHTA and CDR2 as FQGTGA, both from the germline V gene. A distance of 9 bases separates the germline ends of V and J, which lose 0 bases and 0 bases respectively. The method behind the library was the immunoSEQ multiplex PCR assay. The immuneACCESS repertoire file appears here via TCRdb, limited to in-frame rearrangements. These files lack a portion of the clones; in checked studies, under half of the deficit traces to unresolved V genes, and the cause of the others is not known. This sample comprises 50,000 to 60,000 clones, approximately 90% of them detected only once. Of the sample, more than 0.15% is held by the ten largest clones.

The rearranged chain carries TRBV7-3 and TRBJ2-6; a tentative D call is TRBD1 (6 bases match). The receptor's source is a female donor in good health, enrolled as a control in a pregnancy study. Here the sequenced sample was CD4+ T cells from peripheral blood mononuclear cells, taken after pregnancy. The CDR3 reads CASSLTGASSGANVLTF. The DNA reads as follows: TGTGCCAGCAGCTTAACGGGGGCAAGCTCTGGGGCCAACGTCCTGACTTTC. This CDR3, with the reference TRBV7-3 and TRBJ2-6 proteins standing in past its ends, gives the full variable domain GAGVSQTPSNKVTEKGKYVELRCDPISGHTALYWYRQSLGQGPEFLIYFQGTGAADDSGLPNDRFFAVRPEGSVSTLKIQRTERGDSAVYLCASSLTGASSGANVLTFGAGSRLTVL.